The rows below give T cell receptor beta chains drawn from one sample of a study of cytomegalovirus exposure and HLA in healthy donors. Sequencing used immunoSEQ multiplex PCR; TCRdb keeps in-frame clones, though not all of them. The sample includes approximately 140,000 clones, under 80% seen only once; the top ten take less than 3.5%. The material sequenced was PBMCs. Receptor source: a male donor in good health and CMV-seronegative. CDR3s include the opening cysteine and the closing phenylalanine or tryptophan. A D gene is named only where the DNA matches it firmly. Size tells how often a clone was seen (once, few, many) or the class of an expanded clone, and some rows leave it out.

v_call	j_call	d_call	clone_size	cdr3_aa	cdr3_nt
TRBV6-5	TRBJ1-3	TRBD1	few	CASSFGQGSGNTIYF	TGTGCCAGCAGTTTTGGACAGGGCTCTGGAAACACCATATATTTT
TRBV6-5	TRBJ2-7	NA	NA	CASEDYPISEQYF	TGTGCCAGCGAAGACTATCCCATAAGCGAGCAGTACTTC
TRBV5-4	TRBJ2-5	NA	NA	CASSETEQGALQETQYF	TGTGCCAGCAGCGAAACGGAACAGGGAGCACTTCAAGAGACCCAGTACTTC
TRBV5-4	TRBJ1-1	NA	NA	CASSAPQRDTEAFF	TGTGCCAGCAGCGCCCCACAGCGGGACACTGAAGCTTTCTTT
TRBV11-2	TRBJ2-5	TRBD1	NA	CASSLRQGAIGETQYF	TGTGCCAGCAGCCTACGACAGGGGGCCATAGGAGAGACCCAGTACTTC
TRBV11-3	TRBJ2-1	TRBD1	NA	CASAPGGQYNEQFF	TGTGCCAGCGCCCCTGGGGGACAGTACAATGAGCAGTTCTTC
TRBV7-8	TRBJ2-7	NA	few	CASSISGTSYEQYF	TGTGCCAGCAGCATCTCCGGGACTTCCTACGAGCAGTACTTC
TRBV5-1	TRBJ1-3	NA	NA	CASSPLTGNTIYF	TGCGCCAGCAGCCCCCTAACGGGAAACACCATATATTTT
TRBV19	TRBJ1-2	TRBD1	NA	CASSPQGEINYGYTF	TGTGCCAGTAGCCCGCAGGGGGAGATTAACTATGGCTACACCTTC
TRBV6-5	TRBJ1-1	NA	NA	CASRTLTRDTEAFF	TGTGCCAGCAGAACCCTAACCCGGGACACTGAAGCTTTCTTT
TRBV19	TRBJ2-3	NA	NA	CASSNRGTDTQYF	TGTGCCAGTAGTAACAGGGGCACAGATACGCAGTATTTT
TRBV9	TRBJ1-6	TRBD1	NA	CASSAPGQGNSPLHF	TGTGCCAGCAGCGCCCCGGGACAGGGTAATTCACCCCTCCACTTT